This T cell receptor (beta chain) was recovered during a study of T-cell reconstitution after alpha-beta-depleted transplantation in children. During its preparation, the TCRbeta library received unique molecular identifiers. In TCRdb, the PCR reads were re-called with MiXCR into one record per CDR3 protein. The repertoire includes over 85,000 distinct CDR3 sequences, approximately 10% of them detected once, and more than 7% sits in the top ten. The CDR3 totals 14 residues. V dropped 0 bases and J dropped 3 bases, with 9 bases sitting between them. Germline CDR1 reads MNHEY; CDR2 reads SVGAGI. Here the sequenced sample was PBMCs from the stem cell graft donor, taken from the stem cell graft. This chain joins TRBV6-5 and TRBJ2-7; no clear D. The receptor's source is a human donor who donated a stem cell graft to a child with acute lymphoblastic leukemia. Written as DNA, the CDR3 is TGTGCCAGCAGTTACTCGGCAGCTCGCTACGAGCAGTACTTC. Protein: CASSYSAARYEQYF.